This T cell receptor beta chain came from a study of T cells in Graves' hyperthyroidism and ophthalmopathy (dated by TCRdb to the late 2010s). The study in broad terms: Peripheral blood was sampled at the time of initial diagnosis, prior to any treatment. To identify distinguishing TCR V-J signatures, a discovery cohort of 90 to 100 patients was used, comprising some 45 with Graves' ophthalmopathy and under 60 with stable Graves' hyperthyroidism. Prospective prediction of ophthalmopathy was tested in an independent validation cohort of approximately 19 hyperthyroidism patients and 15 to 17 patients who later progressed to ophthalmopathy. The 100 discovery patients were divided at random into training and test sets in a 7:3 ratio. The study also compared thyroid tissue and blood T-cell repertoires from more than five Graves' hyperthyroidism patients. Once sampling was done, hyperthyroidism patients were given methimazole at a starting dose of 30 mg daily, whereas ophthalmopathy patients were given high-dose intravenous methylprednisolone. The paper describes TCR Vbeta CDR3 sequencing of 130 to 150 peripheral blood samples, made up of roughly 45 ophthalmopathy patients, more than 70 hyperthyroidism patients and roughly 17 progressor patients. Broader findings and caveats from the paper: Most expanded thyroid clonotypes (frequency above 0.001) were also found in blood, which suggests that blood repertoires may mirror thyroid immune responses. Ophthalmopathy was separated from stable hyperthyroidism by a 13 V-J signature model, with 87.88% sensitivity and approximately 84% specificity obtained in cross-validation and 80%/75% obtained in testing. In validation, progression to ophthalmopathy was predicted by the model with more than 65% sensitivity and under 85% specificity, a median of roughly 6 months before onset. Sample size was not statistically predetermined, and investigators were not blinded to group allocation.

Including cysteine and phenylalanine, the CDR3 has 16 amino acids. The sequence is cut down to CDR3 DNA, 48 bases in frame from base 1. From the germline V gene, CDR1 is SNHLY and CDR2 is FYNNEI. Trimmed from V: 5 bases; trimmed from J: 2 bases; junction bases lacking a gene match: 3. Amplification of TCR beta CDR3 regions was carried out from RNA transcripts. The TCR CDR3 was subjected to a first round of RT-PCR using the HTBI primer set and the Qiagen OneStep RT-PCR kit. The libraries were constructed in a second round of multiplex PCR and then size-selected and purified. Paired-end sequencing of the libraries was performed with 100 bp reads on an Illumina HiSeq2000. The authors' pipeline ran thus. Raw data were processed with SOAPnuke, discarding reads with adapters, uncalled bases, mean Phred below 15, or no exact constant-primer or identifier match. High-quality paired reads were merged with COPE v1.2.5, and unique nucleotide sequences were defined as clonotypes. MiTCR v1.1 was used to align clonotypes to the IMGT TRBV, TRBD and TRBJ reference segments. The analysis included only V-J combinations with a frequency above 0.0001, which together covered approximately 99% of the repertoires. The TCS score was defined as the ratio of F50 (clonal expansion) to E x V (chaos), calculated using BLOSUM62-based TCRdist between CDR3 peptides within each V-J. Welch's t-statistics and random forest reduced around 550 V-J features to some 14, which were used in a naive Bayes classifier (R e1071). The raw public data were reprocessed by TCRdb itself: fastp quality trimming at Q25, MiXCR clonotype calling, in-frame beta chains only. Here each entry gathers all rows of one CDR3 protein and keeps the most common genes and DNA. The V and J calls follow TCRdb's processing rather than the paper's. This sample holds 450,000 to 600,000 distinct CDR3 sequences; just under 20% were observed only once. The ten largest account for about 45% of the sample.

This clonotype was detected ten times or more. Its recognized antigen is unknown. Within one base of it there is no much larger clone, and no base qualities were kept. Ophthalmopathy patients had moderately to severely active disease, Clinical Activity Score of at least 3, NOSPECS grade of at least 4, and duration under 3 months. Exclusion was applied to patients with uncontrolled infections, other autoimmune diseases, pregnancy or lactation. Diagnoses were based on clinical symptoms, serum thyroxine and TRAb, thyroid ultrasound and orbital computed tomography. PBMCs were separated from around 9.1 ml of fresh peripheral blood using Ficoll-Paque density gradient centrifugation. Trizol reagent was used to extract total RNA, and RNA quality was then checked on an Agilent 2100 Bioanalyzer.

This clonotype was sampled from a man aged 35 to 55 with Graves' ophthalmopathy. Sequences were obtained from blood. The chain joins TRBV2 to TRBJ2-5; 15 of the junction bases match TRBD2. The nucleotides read TGTGCCAGCAGTAAGGGACTAGCGGGGGGACAAGAGACCCAGTACTTC. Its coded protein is CASSKGLAGGQETQYF.